The 30 T cell receptor beta chains presented below share a single source sample, sequenced in a study of T cell changes during pregnancy in multiple sclerosis. TCRdb's table, derived via immunoSEQ multiplex PCR, lists solely in-frame clones and lacks some. The data contain more than 35,000 clones, over 90% of them singletons. Sequenced material: CD4+ T cells from peripheral blood mononuclear cells, taken in the second trimester of pregnancy. The receptors derive from a female donor with multiple sclerosis, enrolled in a pregnancy study.

The rearrangement links TRBV11-2 to TRBJ1-2; D unclear. The CDR3 covers 14 residues. V lost 2 bases to trimming and J lost 3 bases, with 10 bases between them. Germline V CDR1 and CDR2: SGHAT, FQNNGV. For the CDR3, the DNA is TGTGCCAGCAGCTTAAGTCGGAGGGACTATGGCTACACCTTC. Its translation: CASSLSRRDYGYTF.

The table lists this clone with a count of one. The genes are TRBV30 and TRBJ1-2, with D possibly TRBD1 on 5 matching bases. Germline V gene lookup returns CDR1 GTSNPN and CDR2 SVGIG (reference sequence). This CDR3 contains 14 residues. Trimming took off 2 bases at V and 1 base at J, with 11 bases between the two ends. In nucleotides, the CDR3 is TGTGCCTGGAGTACAGGCAGGCATAACTATGGCTACACCTTC. Translation gives CAWSTGRHNYGYTF.

This clone was observed a handful of times. The chain joins TRBV7-2 to TRBJ1-6, with 10 nucleotides matching TRBD1. The CDR3 length is 16 residues. Germline CDR1 is SGHTA and CDR2 is FQGNSA. Trimming at V came to 10 bases and at J to 0 bases, leaving 6 bases not matched to a gene. The CDR3 bases are TGTGCCACCCGGGGACAGGGGAGCTCCTATAATTCACCCCTCCACTTT. Translating gives CATRGQGSSYNSPLHF. Filled out from reference TRBV7-2 and TRBJ1-6, the complete variable domain reads GAGVSQSPSNKVTEKGKDVELRCDPISGHTALYWYRQSLGQGLEFLIYFQGNSAPDKSGLPSDRFSAERTGGSVSTLTIQRTQQEDSAVYLCATRGQGSSYNSPLHFGNGTRLTVT.

This chain uses TRBV6-5 with TRBJ2-3; 9 bases map to TRBD2. V shed 10 bases and J 0 bases; nucleotides not matched to a gene: 2. This CDR3 spans 13 amino acids. Germline V gives CDR1 MNHEY, CDR2 SVGAGI. In DNA form, the CDR3 reads TGTGCCACCCTAGCGGGGAGCACAGATACGCAGTATTTT. It encodes CATLAGSTDTQYF.

A single count supports this clone. This chain links TRBV11-2 with TRBJ2-7; 7 bases are a match to TRBD2. The CDR3 sequence is 18 residues long. Per germline, CDR1 SGHAT and CDR2 FQNNGV. The ends lost 0 bases at V and 3 bases at J; junction bases unmatched: 14. The CDR3 loop is CASSLEAGSRWGGYEQYF. The CDR3 DNA reads as TGTGCCAGCAGCTTAGAGGCGGGGAGTCGCTGGGGGGGCTACGAGCAGTACTTC.

This clone came up once. The rearrangement joins TRBV5-4 to TRBJ2-7; TRBD2 might be the D (6 bases). V was cut by 4 bases and J by 2 bases, with 16 bases left in between. The CDR3 contains 15 residues. CDR1 is SGHNT, CDR2 YYREEE, per germline (reference sequence). In nucleotides, the CDR3 is TGTGCCAGCAGCCTGGACCTAGCGACCGCCTACGAGCAGTACTTC. Translation gives CASSLDLATAYEQYF.

The chain has TRBV6-5 and TRBJ2-7; D unclear. CDR3 length equals 15 residues. Trimming removed 10 bases from V and 0 bases from J, with 19 bases in between. Looked up from germline, CDR1 is MNHEY and CDR2 is SVGAGI. DNA for the CDR3: TGTGCCACCTTACCGGTCGGTATGAGCTCCTACGAGCAGTACTTC. Translating it yields CATLPVGMSSYEQYF.

The chain uses TRBV7-3 and TRBJ2-2; tentatively, D is TRBD1 (5 bases). The CDR3 spans 15 residues. Deletions cut 2 bases from V and 6 bases from J, with 13 bases between. Germline CDR1 is SGHTA and CDR2 is FQGTGA. The CDR3 nucleotides read TGTGCCAGCAGCTTAGAAGCCAGGGAAGCCGGGGAGCTGTTTTTT. Its protein product is CASSLEAREAGELFF.

The chain joins TRBV6-6 to TRBJ2-7; 7 nucleotides agree with TRBD1. Germline CDR1 MNHNY, CDR2 SVGAGI (reference sequence). CDR3 length: 13 amino acids. Unmatched junction bases numbered 5, after V lost 6 bases and J lost 3 bases. The CDR3 DNA is TGTGCCAGCAGAGGGGGACAGATCTACGAGCAGTACTTC. Translating gives CASRGGQIYEQYF.

The rearrangement joins TRBV7-6 to TRBJ1-6, with a tentative D call TRBD1 (5 bases). Trimming cost V 5 bases and J 10 bases, with 18 bases left between them. This CDR3 is 15 amino acids long. Looked up from germline, CDR1 is SGHVS and CDR2 is FNYEAQ. CDR3 sequence: CASSRKRGVGSPLHF. In DNA form, the CDR3 reads TGTGCCAGCAGCCGTAAACGGGGGGTTGGGTCACCCCTCCACTTT.

This chain links TRBV19 with TRBJ1-1; D is uncertain. The CDR3 sequence is 13 residues long. V lost 7 bases and J 6 bases, leaving 15 bases between the germline ends. Germline CDR1 LNHDA, CDR2 SQIVND (reference sequence). The CDR3 here is CASNAGPKSEAFF. DNA for the CDR3: TGTGCCAGTAACGCAGGTCCTAAGTCTGAAGCTTTCTTT.

The chain has TRBV11-3 and TRBJ2-3; 11 nucleotides agree with TRBD2. Germline V gene lookup returns CDR1 SGHNT and CDR2 YENEEA. Trimming removed 4 bases from V and 2 bases from J; junction bases left unmatched: 5. This CDR3 contains 16 residues. DNA for the CDR3: TGTGCCAGCAGCTCCGGGACTAGCGGACCCACAGATACGCAGTATTTT. It specifies CASSSGTSGPTDTQYF.

The chain has TRBV19 and TRBJ1-3; D is unclear. V lost 3 bases to trimming and J lost 4 bases, with 13 bases between them. CDR1 is LNHDA, CDR2 SQIVND, per germline (reference sequence). The CDR3 spans 15 residues. CDR3 sequence reads: CASSMEGDDGNTIYF. DNA for the CDR3: TGTGCCAGTAGTATGGAGGGCGACGACGGAAACACCATATATTTT.

The chain combines TRBV11-1 with TRBJ1-2, with D possibly matching TRBD1 (6 bases). The CDR3 sequence is 18 residues long. Germline V gives CDR1 SGHAT, CDR2 FQDESV (reference sequence). Trimming took 4 bases from V and 0 from J, leaving 21 bases between them. CDR3 loop: CASSSKNPGQLPNYGYTF. The CDR3 DNA reads TGTGCCAGCAGCTCGAAAAACCCCGGACAGCTTCCTAACTATGGCTACACCTTC.

The CDR3 DNA reads as TGTGCCAGCAGCTTAGAAACCGGGACAAACTACAATGAGCAGTTCTTC. Translated, it gives CASSLETGTNYNEQFF. This chain uses TRBV9 with TRBJ2-1; weak D call: TRBD1 (6 bases). CDR1 is SGDLS and CDR2 is YYNGEE in the germline V gene. This CDR3 comprises 16 residues. V lost 4 bases and J lost 3, with 17 bases in between.

The V gene is TRBV14, the J gene TRBJ1-1; unclear D gene. V was shortened by 4 bases and J by 1 base, with 10 bases between the two germline ends. CDR1 is SGHDN, CDR2 FVKESK, per germline. This CDR3 comprises 14 residues. Here the CDR3 reads CASSRWAGNTEAFF. CDR3 nucleotide sequence: TGTGCCAGCAGCCGCTGGGCAGGGAACACTGAAGCTTTCTTT. Variable domain in full (rest from reference TRBV14 and TRBJ1-1): EAGVTQFPSHSVIEKGQTVTLRCDPISGHDNLYWYRRVMGKEIKFLLHFVKESKQDESGMPNNRFLAERTGGTYSTLKVQPAELEDSGVYFCASSRWAGNTEAFFGQGTRLTVV.

The rearrangement uses TRBV11-3 and TRBJ2-7, with D unresolved. The germline V gene encodes CDR1 SGHNT and CDR2 YENEEA. The CDR3 runs 12 residues. With 1 base removed from V and 4 bases from J, the gap between germline ends came to 5 bases. CDR3 protein: CASSLGSYEQYF. The CDR3 bases are TGTGCCAGCAGCTTAGGTTCGTACGAGCAGTACTTC.

As concerns this clone: One end of the junction is discordant with germline, which a read error may explain. V gene TRBV19 combines with J gene TRBJ1-2; 9 nucleotides line up with TRBD1. Germline-derived CDR1 and CDR2 are LNHDA and SQIVND (reference sequence). The length of the CDR3 is 14 residues. CDR3 in DNA: TGTGCCAGTAGTATACAGAGCACCGGGACAGGGTATATCTTC. Translating gives CASSIQSTGTGYIF.

This clone was seen only a few times. The chain links TRBV4-2 to TRBJ2-5; 11 bases align to TRBD1. CDR1 LGHNA and CDR2 YNFKEQ come from the germline V gene. V dropped 1 base and J dropped 5; count of bases not matched to a gene: 3. The CDR3 spans 15 residues. The DNA of the CDR3 is TGTGCCAGCAGCCAAGGCGGGACAGGGGGGGAGACCCAGTACTTC. Its protein is CASSQGGTGGETQYF.

This clone is judged medium-sized (0.01 to 0.1%). This chain joins TRBV5-8 and TRBJ2-7; D might be TRBD1 (6 bases). With 4 bases removed from V and 0 bases from J, the gap between germline ends came to 20 bases. The CDR3 covers 17 residues. Germline-derived CDR1 and CDR2 are SGHTS and YDEGEE. Here the CDR3 reads CASSPRGVGDNSYEQYF. The CDR3 DNA is TGTGCCAGCAGCCCCCGAGGGGTAGGGGACAACTCCTACGAGCAGTACTTC.

Only one count was recorded for this clone. V gene TRBV7-9 combines with J gene TRBJ2-3; D is possibly TRBD1 (5 bases). The CDR3 runs 14 residues. Looked up from germline, CDR1 is SEHNR and CDR2 is FQNEAQ (reference sequence). Trimming took off 5 bases at V and 2 bases at J, with 11 bases between the two ends. CDR3 in amino acids: CASSLRQSTDTQYF. The CDR3 DNA sequence: TGTGCCAGCAGCCTCCGACAGTCCACAGATACGCAGTATTTT. Based on the CDR3 plus reference TRBV7-9 and TRBJ2-3, the full variable domain is DTGVSQNPRHKITKRGQNVTFRCDPISEHNRLYWYRQTLGQGPEFLTYFQNEAQLEKSRLLSDRFSAERPKGSFSTLEIQRTEQGDSAMYLCASSLRQSTDTQYFGPGTRLTVL.

As DNA, the CDR3 is TGTGCCAGCAGCTACAGACAGGCTACCGGCTATGGCTACACCTTC. Its protein is CASSYRQATGYGYTF. The V gene is TRBV7-2, the J gene TRBJ1-2; D possibly corresponds to TRBD1 (6 bases). V lost 4 bases and J lost 4, with 16 bases in between. Per germline, CDR1 SGHTA and CDR2 FQGNSA. The CDR3 covers 15 residues.

The chain employs TRBV2 and TRBJ2-2; TRBD1 matches 8 bases. The CDR3 loop spans 14 amino acids. Germline trimming cut 7 bases from V and 2 bases from J; bases unmatched to any gene: 3. Germline assignment: CDR1 SNHLY and CDR2 FYNNEI. The CDR3 here is CASKGQENTGELFF. Written as DNA, the CDR3 is TGTGCCAGCAAGGGACAGGAAAACACCGGGGAGCTGTTTTTT.

This chain joins TRBV5-1 and TRBJ1-5; 9 bases are shared with TRBD1. The junction had 17 bases not matched to a gene; V was cut back by 4 bases and J by 6 bases. The CDR3 consists of 18 residues. CDR1 and CDR2 from the germline V gene are SGHRS and YFSETQ. This CDR3 is CASSLRLTGGERGQPQHF. The CDR3 region has the DNA TGCGCCAGCAGCCTGCGTTTAACAGGGGGCGAGAGAGGTCAGCCCCAGCATTTT.

The chain uses TRBV30 and TRBJ2-3; TRBD1 matches 9 bases. Germline-derived CDR1 and CDR2 are GTSNPN and SVGIG (reference sequence). The CDR3 covers 16 residues. V shed 2 bases, J shed 2 bases, and the junction held 8 bases outside the gene matches. CDR3 coding DNA: TGTGCCTGGAGTCCGGGACAGGGAAAATACACAGATACGCAGTATTTT. Protein: CAWSPGQGKYTDTQYF.

V gene TRBV25-1 combines with J gene TRBJ2-5; D possibly corresponds to TRBD2 (5 bases). The V and J ends lost 6 bases and 7 bases respectively, with 15 bases between them. The CDR3 spans 13 residues. Germline CDR1 and CDR2: MGHDK and SYGVNS. CDR3 loop: CASRGTGWGTQYF. CDR3 DNA sequence: TGTGCCAGCAGGGGAACGGGGTGGGGGACCCAGTACTTC.

The chain is built from TRBV14 and TRBJ1-1; tentatively, D is TRBD1 (6 bases). Between the trimmed V and J ends, which lost 6 bases and 0 bases, there was a span of 14 bases. Germline lookup yields CDR1 SGHDN and CDR2 FVKESK. This CDR3 spans 15 amino acids. The CDR3 sequence is CASRGIGDMNTEAFF. The CDR3 nucleotides are TGTGCCAGCAGGGGGATAGGGGACATGAACACTGAAGCTTTCTTT.

The chain uses TRBV30 and TRBJ1-5; 12 bases align to TRBD1. The trim removed 4 bases at V and 7 bases at J, leaving 23 bases unmatched. CDR3 length equals 20 residues. Germline loops: CDR1 GTSNPN, CDR2 SVGIG (reference sequence). In nucleotides, the CDR3 is TGTGCCTGGAACCCGGGTCCCGGGACAGGGGGCGCGCAGTGGATGCAGCCCCAGCATTTT. Protein sequence: CAWNPGPGTGGAQWMQPQHF.

This chain links TRBV6-1 with TRBJ1-5; possibly TRBD1 for D (6 bases). Germline CDR1 MNHNS, CDR2 SASEGT. This CDR3 region has 16 residues. Trimming took 4 bases from V and 1 from J, leaving 14 bases between them. The CDR3 is CASSGETGRSNQPQHF. For the CDR3, the DNA is TGTGCCAGCAGTGGGGAAACAGGGCGGAGCAATCAGCCCCAGCATTTT.

J is TRBJ2-7 and V is TRBV7-2, with TRBD1 identical over 9 bases. The germline V gene encodes CDR1 SGHTA and CDR2 FQGNSA. This CDR3 region has 18 residues. V lost 5 bases to trimming and J lost 0 bases; unmatched junction nucleotides: 14. The CDR3 DNA follows: TGTGCCAGCAGCCAAATACGACTGGACAGGGGACCCTCCTACGAGCAGTACTTC. Amino acid sequence: CASSQIRLDRGPSYEQYF.